This T cell receptor (beta chain) derives from a study of T cell changes during pregnancy in multiple sclerosis. TCRdb keeps only in-frame clones here, not all; method: immunoSEQ multiplex PCR. The table shows about 24,000 clones, with just over 85% occurring only once. V shed 4 bases, J shed 3 bases, and the junction held 8 bases outside the gene matches. The CDR3 has 15 residues. CDR1 is SQVTM and CDR2 is ANQGSEA in the germline V gene. This receptor was identified in a female donor in good health, enrolled as a control in a pregnancy study. This specimen was CD8+ T cells from peripheral blood mononuclear cells, taken in the first trimester of pregnancy. The chain links TRBV29-1 to TRBJ1-1, with 10 bases identical to TRBD1. The CDR3 region is CSVGGQGYFHTEAFF. The CDR3 coding sequence is TGCAGCGTTGGGGGACAGGGGTATTTTCACACTGAAGCTTTCTTT.